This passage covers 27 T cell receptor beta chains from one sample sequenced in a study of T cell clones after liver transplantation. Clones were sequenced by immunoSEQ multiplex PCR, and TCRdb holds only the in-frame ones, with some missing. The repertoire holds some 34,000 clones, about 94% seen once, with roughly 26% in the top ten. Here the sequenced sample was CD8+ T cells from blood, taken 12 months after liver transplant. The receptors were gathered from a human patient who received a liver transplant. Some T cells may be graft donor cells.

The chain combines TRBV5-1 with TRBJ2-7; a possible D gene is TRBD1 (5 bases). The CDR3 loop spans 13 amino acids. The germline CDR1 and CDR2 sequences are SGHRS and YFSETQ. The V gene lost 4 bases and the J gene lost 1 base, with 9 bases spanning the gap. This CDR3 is CASSPTESYEQYF. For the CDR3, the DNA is TGCGCCAGCAGCCCGACAGAATCCTACGAGCAGTACTTC. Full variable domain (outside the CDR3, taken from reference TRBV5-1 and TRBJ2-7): KAGVTQTPRYLIKTRGQQVTLSCSPISGHRSVSWYQQTPGQGLQFLFEYFSETQRNKGNFPGRFSGRQFSNSRSEMNVSTLELGDSALYLCASSPTESYEQYFGPGTRLTVT.

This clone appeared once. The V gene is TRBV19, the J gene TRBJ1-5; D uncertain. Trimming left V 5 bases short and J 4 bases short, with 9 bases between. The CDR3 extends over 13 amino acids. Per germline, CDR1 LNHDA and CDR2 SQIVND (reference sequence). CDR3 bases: TGTGCCAGTAGTCTGATACTTAATCAGCCCCAGCATTTT. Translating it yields CASSLILNQPQHF.

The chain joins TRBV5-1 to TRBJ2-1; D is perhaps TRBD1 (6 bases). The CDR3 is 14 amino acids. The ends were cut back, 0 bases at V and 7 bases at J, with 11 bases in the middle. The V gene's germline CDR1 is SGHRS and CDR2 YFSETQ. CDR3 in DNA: TGCGCCAGCAGCTTGGCAACAGGGATAAATGAGCAGTTCTTC. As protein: CASSLATGINEQFF.

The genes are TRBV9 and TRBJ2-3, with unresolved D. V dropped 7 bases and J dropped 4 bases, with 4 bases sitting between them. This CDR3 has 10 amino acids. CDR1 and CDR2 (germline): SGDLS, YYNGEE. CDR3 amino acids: CASRPDTQYF. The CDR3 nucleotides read TGTGCCAGCCGCCCAGATACGCAGTATTTT. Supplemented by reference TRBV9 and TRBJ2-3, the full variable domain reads DSGVTQTPKHLITATGQRVTLRCSPRSGDLSVYWYQQSLDQGLQFLIQYYNGEERAKGNILERFSAQQFPDLHSELNLSSLELGDSALYFCASRPDTQYFGPGTRLTVL.

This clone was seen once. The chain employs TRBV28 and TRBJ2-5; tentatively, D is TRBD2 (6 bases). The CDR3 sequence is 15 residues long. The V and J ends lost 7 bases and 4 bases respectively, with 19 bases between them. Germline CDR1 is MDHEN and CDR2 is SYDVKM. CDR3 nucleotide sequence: TGTGCCAGCACCTGGGGCGGAGGGACGGGAGAGACCCAGTACTTC. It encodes CASTWGGGTGETQYF.

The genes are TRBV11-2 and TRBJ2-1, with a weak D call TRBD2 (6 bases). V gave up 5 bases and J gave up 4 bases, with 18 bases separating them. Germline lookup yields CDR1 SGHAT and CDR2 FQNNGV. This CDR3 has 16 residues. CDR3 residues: CASSPRAGTVYNEQFF. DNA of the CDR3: TGTGCCAGCAGCCCCAGGGCTGGGACTGTTTACAATGAGCAGTTCTTC.

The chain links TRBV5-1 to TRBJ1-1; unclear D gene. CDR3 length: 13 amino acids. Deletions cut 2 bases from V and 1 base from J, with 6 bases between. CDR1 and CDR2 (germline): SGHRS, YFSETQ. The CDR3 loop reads CASSLAGNTEAFF. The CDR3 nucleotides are TGCGCCAGCAGCTTAGCAGGGAACACTGAAGCTTTCTTT.

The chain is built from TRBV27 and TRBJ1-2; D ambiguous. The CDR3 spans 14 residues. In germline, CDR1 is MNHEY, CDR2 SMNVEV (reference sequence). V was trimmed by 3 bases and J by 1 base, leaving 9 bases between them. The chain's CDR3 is CASSFSPDNYGYTF. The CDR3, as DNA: TGTGCCAGCAGTTTTAGCCCGGATAACTATGGCTACACCTTC.

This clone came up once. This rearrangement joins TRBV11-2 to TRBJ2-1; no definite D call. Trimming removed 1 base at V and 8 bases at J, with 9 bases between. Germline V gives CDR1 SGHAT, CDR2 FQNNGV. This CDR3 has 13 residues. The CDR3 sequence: CASSLGGRDEQFF. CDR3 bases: TGTGCCAGCAGCTTAGGGGGAAGGGATGAGCAGTTCTTC.

CDR3 loop: CASSIREIINQPQHF. The CDR3 DNA reads as TGTGCCAGTAGTATTCGAGAAATCATTAATCAGCCCCAGCATTTT. The V and J genes are TRBV19 and TRBJ1-5; D remains ambiguous. Trimming took 3 bases from V and 4 from J, leaving 13 bases between them. Germline values: CDR1 LNHDA, CDR2 SQIVND (reference sequence). This CDR3 spans 15 amino acids.

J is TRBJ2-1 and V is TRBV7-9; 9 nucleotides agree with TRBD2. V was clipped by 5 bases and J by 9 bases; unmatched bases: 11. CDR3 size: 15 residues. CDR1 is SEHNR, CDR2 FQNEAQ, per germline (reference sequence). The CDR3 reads CASSEARTSAFEQFF. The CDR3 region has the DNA TGTGCCAGCAGCGAAGCGCGGACTAGCGCGTTTGAGCAGTTCTTC.

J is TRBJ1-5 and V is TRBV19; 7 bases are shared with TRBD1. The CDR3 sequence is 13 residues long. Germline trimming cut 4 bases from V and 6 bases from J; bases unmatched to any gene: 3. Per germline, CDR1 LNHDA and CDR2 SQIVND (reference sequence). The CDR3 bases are TGTGCCAGTAGTAAAGGGGGCAGTCAGCCCCAGCATTTT. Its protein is CASSKGGSQPQHF.

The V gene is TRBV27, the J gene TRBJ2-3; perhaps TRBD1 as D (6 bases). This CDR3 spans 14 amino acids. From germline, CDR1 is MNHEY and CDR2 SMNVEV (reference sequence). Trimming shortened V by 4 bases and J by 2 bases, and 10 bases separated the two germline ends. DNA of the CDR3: TGTGCCAGCAGTTCCCGACAGGACACAGATACGCAGTATTTT. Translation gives CASSSRQDTDTQYF.

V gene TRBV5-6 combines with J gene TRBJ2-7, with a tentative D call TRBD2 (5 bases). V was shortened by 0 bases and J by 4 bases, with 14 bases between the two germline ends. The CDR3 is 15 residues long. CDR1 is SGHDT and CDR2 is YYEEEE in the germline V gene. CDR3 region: CASSLARDVGYEQYF. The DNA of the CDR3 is TGTGCCAGCAGCTTGGCCCGGGATGTAGGGTACGAGCAGTACTTC. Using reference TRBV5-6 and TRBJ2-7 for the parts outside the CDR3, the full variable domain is DAGVTQSPTHLIKTRGQQVTLRCSPKSGHDTVSWYQQALGQGPQFIFQYYEEEERQRGNFPDRFSGHQFPNYSSELNVNALLLGDSALYLCASSLARDVGYEQYFGPGTRLTVT.

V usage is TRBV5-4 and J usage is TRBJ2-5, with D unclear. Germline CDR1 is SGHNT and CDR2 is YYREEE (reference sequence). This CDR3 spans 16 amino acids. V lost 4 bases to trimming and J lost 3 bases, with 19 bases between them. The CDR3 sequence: CASSIPGHPLEETQYF. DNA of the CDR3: TGTGCCAGCAGCATACCGGGCCATCCCTTGGAAGAGACCCAGTACTTC.

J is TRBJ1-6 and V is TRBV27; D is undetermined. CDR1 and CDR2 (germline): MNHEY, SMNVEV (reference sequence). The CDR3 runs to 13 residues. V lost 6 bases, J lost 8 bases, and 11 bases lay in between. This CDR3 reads CASRPVRDSPLHF. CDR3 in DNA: TGTGCCAGCAGGCCAGTTAGGGATTCACCCCTCCACTTT.

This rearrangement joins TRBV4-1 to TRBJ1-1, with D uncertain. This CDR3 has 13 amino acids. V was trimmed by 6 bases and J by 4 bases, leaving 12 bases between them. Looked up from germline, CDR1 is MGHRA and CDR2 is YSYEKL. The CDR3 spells CASRPGAGTEAFF. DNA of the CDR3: TGCGCCAGCAGACCAGGAGCCGGCACTGAAGCTTTCTTT.

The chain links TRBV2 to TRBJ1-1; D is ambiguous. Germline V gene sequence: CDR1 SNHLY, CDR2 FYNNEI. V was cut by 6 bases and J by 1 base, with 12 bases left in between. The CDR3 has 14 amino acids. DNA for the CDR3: TGTGCCAGCAGCCCGACCCCAAGGAACACTGAAGCTTTCTTT. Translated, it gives CASSPTPRNTEAFF.

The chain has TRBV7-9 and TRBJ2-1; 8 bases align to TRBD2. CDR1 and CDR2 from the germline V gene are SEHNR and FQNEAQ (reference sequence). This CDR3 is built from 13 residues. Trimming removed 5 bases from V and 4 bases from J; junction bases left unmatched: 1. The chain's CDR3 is CASSPGGYNEQFF. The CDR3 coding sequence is TGTGCCAGCAGCCCGGGGGGGTACAATGAGCAGTTCTTC.

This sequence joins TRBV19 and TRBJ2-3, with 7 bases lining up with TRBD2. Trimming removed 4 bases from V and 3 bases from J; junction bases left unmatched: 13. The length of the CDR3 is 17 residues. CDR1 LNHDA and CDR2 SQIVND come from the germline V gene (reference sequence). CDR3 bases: TGTGCCAGTAGTAAGTTCGTCCAGGGAGGGAGGACAGATACGCAGTATTTT. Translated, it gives CASSKFVQGGRTDTQYF.

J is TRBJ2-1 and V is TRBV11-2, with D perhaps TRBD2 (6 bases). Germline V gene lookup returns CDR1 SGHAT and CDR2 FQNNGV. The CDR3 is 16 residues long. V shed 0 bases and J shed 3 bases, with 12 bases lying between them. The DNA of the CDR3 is TGTGCCAGCAGCTTAGATCTTCTGGGGGGCTACAATGAGCAGTTCTTC. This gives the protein CASSLDLLGGYNEQFF.

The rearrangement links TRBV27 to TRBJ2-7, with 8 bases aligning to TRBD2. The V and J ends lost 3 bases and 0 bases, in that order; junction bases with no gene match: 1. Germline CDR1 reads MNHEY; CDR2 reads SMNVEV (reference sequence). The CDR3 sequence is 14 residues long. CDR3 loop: CASSFGRASYEQYF. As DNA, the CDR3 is TGTGCCAGCAGTTTCGGGAGGGCCTCCTACGAGCAGTACTTC.

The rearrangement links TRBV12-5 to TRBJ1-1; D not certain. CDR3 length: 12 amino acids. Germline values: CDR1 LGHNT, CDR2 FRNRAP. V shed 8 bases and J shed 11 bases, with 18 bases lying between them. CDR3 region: CASKADPWTAFF. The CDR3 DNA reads TGTGCTAGTAAAGCTGACCCCTGGACGGCTTTCTTT.

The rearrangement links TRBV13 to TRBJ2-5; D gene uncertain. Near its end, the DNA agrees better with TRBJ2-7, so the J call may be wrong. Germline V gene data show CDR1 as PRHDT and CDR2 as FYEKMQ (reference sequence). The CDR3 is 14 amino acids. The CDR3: CASSREVDGDEQYF. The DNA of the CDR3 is TGTGCCAGCAGCCGAGAGGTTGATGGGGACGAGCAGTACTTC.

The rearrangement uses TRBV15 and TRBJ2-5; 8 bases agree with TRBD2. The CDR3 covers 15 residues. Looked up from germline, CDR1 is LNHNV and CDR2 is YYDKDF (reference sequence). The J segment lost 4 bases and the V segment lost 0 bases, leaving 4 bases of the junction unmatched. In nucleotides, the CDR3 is TGTGCCACCAGCAGAGATCGGGCGGGAGGAGAGACCCAGTACTTC. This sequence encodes CATSRDRAGGETQYF.

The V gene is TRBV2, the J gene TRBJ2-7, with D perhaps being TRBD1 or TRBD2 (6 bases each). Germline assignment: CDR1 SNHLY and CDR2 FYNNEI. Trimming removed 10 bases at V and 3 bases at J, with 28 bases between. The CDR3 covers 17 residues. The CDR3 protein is CAMGGSREDRRSYEQYF. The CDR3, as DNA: TGTGCCATGGGGGGCAGCAGGGAGGATCGGCGGAGCTACGAGCAGTACTTC. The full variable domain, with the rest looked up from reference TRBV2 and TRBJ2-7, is EPEVTQTPSHQVTQMGQEVILRCVPISNHLYFYWYRQILGQKVEFLVSFYNNEISEKSEIFDDQFSVERPDGSNFTLKIRSTKLEDSAMYFCAMGGSREDRRSYEQYFGPGTRLTVT.

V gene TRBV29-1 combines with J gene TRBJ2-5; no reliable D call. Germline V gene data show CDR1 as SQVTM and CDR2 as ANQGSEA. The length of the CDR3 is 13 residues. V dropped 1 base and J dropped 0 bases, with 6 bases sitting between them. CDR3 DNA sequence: TGCAGCGTTGAAGCAACCTACCAAGAGACCCAGTACTTC. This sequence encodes CSVEATYQETQYF.